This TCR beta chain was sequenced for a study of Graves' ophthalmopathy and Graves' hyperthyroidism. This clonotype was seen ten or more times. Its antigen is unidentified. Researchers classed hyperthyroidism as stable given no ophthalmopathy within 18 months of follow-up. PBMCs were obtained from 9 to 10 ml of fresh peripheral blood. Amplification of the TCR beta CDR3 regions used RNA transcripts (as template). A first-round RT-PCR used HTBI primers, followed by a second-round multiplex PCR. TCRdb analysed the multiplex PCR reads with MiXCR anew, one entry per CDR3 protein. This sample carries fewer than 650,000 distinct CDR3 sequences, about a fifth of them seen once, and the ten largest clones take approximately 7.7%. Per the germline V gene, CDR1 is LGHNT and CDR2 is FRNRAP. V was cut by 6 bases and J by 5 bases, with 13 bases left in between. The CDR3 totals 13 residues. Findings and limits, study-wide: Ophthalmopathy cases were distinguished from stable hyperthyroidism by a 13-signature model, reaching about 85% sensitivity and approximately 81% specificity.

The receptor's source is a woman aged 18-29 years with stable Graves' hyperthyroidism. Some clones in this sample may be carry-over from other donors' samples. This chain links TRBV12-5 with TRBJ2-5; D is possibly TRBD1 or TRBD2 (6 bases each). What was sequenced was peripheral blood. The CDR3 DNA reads TGTGCTAGTGGCCCGGGGGCGTCGGAGACCCAGTACTTC. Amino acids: CASGPGASETQYF.